These T cell receptor beta chains were read from a single sample in a study of blood T cell repertoires in COVID-19. TCRdb's table, derived via immunoSEQ multiplex PCR, lists solely in-frame clones and lacks some. The sample has about 250,000 clones, 80% to 90% seen once. The sample was PBMCs or T cells enriched from blood (not recorded which). The receptors originated from a woman in her late teens or twenties who had recovered from COVID-19. Both conserved end residues are part of each CDR3. The order of the fields is V gene, D gene, clone size, J gene, CDR3 protein, CDR3 DNA. The D gene is left open where the match is weak. The size of a clone is reported for some rows only, either as once, few or many, or as a class for expanded clones.

>TRBV6-1|NA|NA|TRBJ2-5
CASSGTRLGPYQTQYF
TGTGCCAGCAGTGGAACCCGACTAGGGCCGTATCAGACCCAGTACTTC
>TRBV2|NA|NA|TRBJ1-2
CASGGPLWDGYTF
TGTGCCAGCGGAGGACCGCTGTGGGATGGCTACACCTTC
>TRBV30|NA|NA|TRBJ1-6
CAWSGHGPPGDSPLHF
TGTGCCTGGAGTGGCCATGGGCCGCCCGGTGATTCACCCCTCCACTTT
>TRBV12-5|NA|NA|TRBJ1-2
CASGLVPRDVGYGYTF
TGTGCTAGTGGTTTGGTACCGAGGGATGTCGGCTATGGCTACACCTTC
>TRBV11-1|NA|NA|TRBJ2-1
CASSLSSSYEQFF
TGTGCCAGCAGCTTATCTAGTTCCTATGAGCAGTTCTTC
>TRBV18|NA|NA|TRBJ1-5
CASSPGQNSNQPQHF
TGTGCCAGCTCACCCGGACAGAATAGCAATCAGCCCCAGCATTTT
>TRBV6-1|TRBD1|NA|TRBJ1-2
CASSETGYGYTF
TGTGCCAGCAGTGAGACAGGGTATGGCTACACCTTC
>TRBV10-1|NA|once|TRBJ2-7
CASRDKRYYEQYF
TGCGCCAGCAGGGACAAGAGATACTACGAGCAGTACTTC
>TRBV3-1/TRBV3-2|TRBD1|NA|TRBJ2-1
CASSPSRTGGPSGQFF
TGTGCCAGCAGCCCTAGCAGGACAGGGGGACCATCGGGGCAGTTCTTC
>TRBV5-8|NA|NA|TRBJ2-6
CASTPREDHSGANVLTF
TGTGCCAGCACCCCGCGTGAAGATCACTCTGGGGCCAACGTCCTGACTTTC